The 14 T cell receptor beta chains reported below all come from one sample, sequenced in a study of T cell changes during pregnancy in multiple sclerosis. TCRdb's table, derived via immunoSEQ multiplex PCR, lists solely in-frame clones and lacks some. The repertoire holds tens of thousands of clones, with over 85% as singletons. The input for sequencing was CD4+ T cells from peripheral blood mononuclear cells, taken in the first trimester of pregnancy. The source of these receptors is a female donor with multiple sclerosis, enrolled in a pregnancy study.

The gene calls are TRBV19 and TRBJ2-6, with a possible D match to TRBD1 (5 bases). V was trimmed by 10 bases and J by 2 bases, leaving 12 bases between them. The CDR3 sequence is 14 residues long. Germline V CDR1 and CDR2: LNHDA, SQIVND (reference sequence). The CDR3 here is CAISEQAGANVLTF. For the CDR3, the DNA is TGTGCCATTTCAGAACAGGCTGGGGCCAACGTCCTGACTTTC. The variable domain in full, completed from reference TRBV19 and TRBJ2-6, reads DGGITQSPKYLFRKEGQNVTLSCEQNLNHDAMYWYRQDPGQGLRLIYYSQIVNDFQKGDIAEGYSVSREKKESFPLTVTSAQKNPTAFYLCAISEQAGANVLTFGAGSRLTVL.

This chain uses TRBV5-1 with TRBJ2-2; 7 nucleotides line up with TRBD1. This CDR3 has 14 residues. Trimming at V came to 4 bases and at J to 6 bases, leaving 6 bases not matched to a gene. Germline CDR1 and CDR2: SGHRS and YFSETQ. For the CDR3, the DNA is TGCGCCAGCAGCAGAACAGGGGTTGCCGGGGAGCTGTTTTTT. Translation: CASSRTGVAGELFF.

This clone has more than one count but fewer than ten. The chain has TRBV19 and TRBJ2-6, with D possibly TRBD2 on 6 matching bases. CDR3 length: 15 residues. V lost 6 bases, J lost 1 base, and 10 bases lay in between. Germline lookup yields CDR1 LNHDA and CDR2 SQIVND (reference sequence). The CDR3 region has the DNA TGTGCCAGTAGAGTGGGGGGTTCTGGGGCCAACGTCCTGACTTTC. Translating it yields CASRVGGSGANVLTF.

The chain couples TRBV7-2 to TRBJ2-7, with TRBD1 matching over 9 bases. Germline CDR1 SGHTA, CDR2 FQGNSA. The ends lost 1 base at V and 9 bases at J; junction bases unmatched: 1. The CDR3 runs 12 residues. Here the CDR3 reads CASSLVQGAQYF. The CDR3 nucleotides are TGTGCCAGCAGCTTAGTACAGGGGGCGCAGTACTTC. The variable domain in full, completed from reference TRBV7-2 and TRBJ2-7, reads GAGVSQSPSNKVTEKGKDVELRCDPISGHTALYWYRQSLGQGLEFLIYFQGNSAPDKSGLPSDRFSAERTGGSVSTLTIQRTQQEDSAVYLCASSLVQGAQYFGPGTRLTVT.

This chain's CDR3 is CASSPRDRVSGNTIYF. CDR3 nucleotide sequence: TGTGCCAGCTCTCCCAGGGACAGGGTGTCTGGAAACACCATATATTTT. The chain has TRBV18 and TRBJ1-3; 9 bases match TRBD1. V lost 6 bases and J lost 1; bases outside the gene matches: 7. The CDR3 consists of 16 residues. Per germline, CDR1 KGHSH and CDR2 LQKENI.

The chain joins TRBV6-6 to TRBJ2-7; the match to TRBD2 covers 10 bases. Trimming removed 5 bases from V and 2 bases from J; junction bases left unmatched: 9. This CDR3 comprises 16 residues. Germline V CDR1 and CDR2: MNHNY, SVGAGI (reference sequence). DNA of the CDR3: TGTGCCAGCAGTCCTTTAGGACTAGCGGCTACCTACGAGCAGTACTTC. Its protein is CASSPLGLAATYEQYF.

The chain has TRBV5-4 and TRBJ2-7; a weak D match, TRBD2 (6 bases). CDR1 SGHNT and CDR2 YYREEE come from the germline V gene (reference sequence). This CDR3 contains 12 residues. Trimming stripped 4 bases from V and 4 bases from J, with 9 bases between. CDR3 amino acids: CASSGTGYEQYF. The CDR3 region has the DNA TGTGCCAGCAGCGGGACTGGGTACGAGCAGTACTTC.

The chain links TRBV6-5 to TRBJ1-1; D ambiguous. Per germline, CDR1 MNHEY and CDR2 SVGAGI. This CDR3 is 14 amino acids long. The V and J ends lost 0 bases and 5 bases respectively, with 10 bases between them. The DNA for the CDR3 is TGTGCCAGCAGTTACTCGAGGGCGTTAACTGAAGCTTTCTTT. Its translation: CASSYSRALTEAFF.

The genes are TRBV7-2 and TRBJ2-5; TRBD1 aligns across 7 bases. Germline V lookup: CDR1 SGHTA, CDR2 FQGNSA. V shed 6 bases and J 4 bases; nucleotides not matched to a gene: 8. The CDR3 has 14 amino acids. The CDR3 DNA follows: TGTGCCAGCAGGCGTGACAGGGTAGCAGAGACCCAGTACTTC. Its translation: CASRRDRVAETQYF.

The chain has TRBV27 and TRBJ2-7, with TRBD1 matching over 10 bases. This CDR3 comprises 16 residues. With 4 bases clipped from V and 5 bases from J, the junction kept 11 bases outside the gene matches. Germline-derived CDR1 and CDR2 are MNHEY and SMNVEV (reference sequence). CDR3: CASSSTTGTGVHEQYF. Here the CDR3 DNA reads TGTGCCAGCAGTTCAACAACCGGGACAGGGGTCCACGAGCAGTACTTC.

The chain couples TRBV2 to TRBJ2-5; TRBD2 is a possible D gene (8 bases). The CDR3 consists of 14 residues. The V gene lost 7 bases and the J gene lost 0 bases, with 12 bases spanning the gap. Germline V CDR1 and CDR2: SNHLY, FYNNEI. CDR3 coding DNA: TGTGCCAGCATAGCGGGACAGTACCAAGAGACCCAGTACTTC. This gives the protein CASIAGQYQETQYF.

V usage is TRBV2 and J usage is TRBJ2-7; D unresolved. Per the germline V gene, CDR1 is SNHLY and CDR2 is FYNNEI. This CDR3 has 12 amino acids. The CDR3 nucleotides are TGTGCTTCTGGGCCGTCTGGTACCGAGCAGTACTTC. Its protein product is CASGPSGTEQYF.

The chain couples TRBV28 to TRBJ2-2; D possibly corresponds to TRBD2 (6 bases). Germline CDR1 MDHEN, CDR2 SYDVKM. The CDR3 is made up of 14 amino acids. Between the trimmed V and J ends, which lost 7 bases and 2 bases, there was a span of 11 bases. The CDR3 loop reads CASIAGGNTGELFF. CDR3 DNA: TGTGCCAGCATCGCCGGGGGAAACACCGGGGAGCTGTTTTTT. Full variable domain (remainder filled in from reference TRBV28 and TRBJ2-2): DVKVTQSSRYLVKRTGEKVFLECVQDMDHENMFWYRQDPGLGLRLIYFSYDVKMKEKGDIPEGYSVSREKKERFSLILESASTNQTSMYLCASIAGGNTGELFFGEGSRLTVL.

The V and J genes are TRBV29-1 and TRBJ1-2; a possible D gene is TRBD1 (5 bases). This CDR3 is 18 amino acids long. Germline assignment: CDR1 SQVTM and CDR2 ANQGSEA. V was pared by 4 bases and J by 6 bases, with 30 bases between. CDR3 sequence (DNA): TGCAGCGTTGGGGAGGGGAAAAGCTCACGGGTCGCCGAACATGGCTACACCTTC. Protein sequence: CSVGEGKSSRVAEHGYTF.